This passage covers 2 T cell receptor beta chains from one sample sequenced in a study of control samples from healthy donors and cancer patients. Sequencing used immunoSEQ multiplex PCR; TCRdb keeps in-frame clones, though not all of them. The sample lists fewer than 70,000 clones; approximately 84% were seen once. Sequencing was done on a sample of PBMCs. The receptors were sampled from a woman between 50 and 59 years old with lung cancer.

The chain has TRBV28 and TRBJ2-7, with 8 bases fitting TRBD1. The junction had 4 bases not matched to a gene; V was cut back by 5 bases and J by 1 base. This CDR3 contains 14 residues. The germline CDR1 and CDR2 sequences are MDHEN and SYDVKM. The CDR3 spells CASSRTGSSYEQYF. The CDR3 nucleotides read TGTGCCAGCAGTCGGACAGGGAGTTCCTACGAGCAGTACTTC.

J is TRBJ2-5 and V is TRBV7-8, with D possibly being TRBD1 (5 bases). V lost 5 bases and J 2 bases, leaving 18 bases between the germline ends. Germline V gene lookup returns CDR1 SGHVS and CDR2 FQNEAQ. The CDR3 has 16 residues. This CDR3 reads CASSLPQGTLQETQYF. Here the CDR3 DNA reads TGTGCCAGCAGCCTCCCCCAGGGCACCCTTCAAGAGACCCAGTACTTC.